The rows below give T cell receptor beta chains drawn from one sample of a study of blood T cell repertoires in COVID-19. This table comes from immunoSEQ multiplex PCR, and its TCRdb copy is limited to in-frame clones, with some not included. Seen here are some 190,000 clones, approximately 92% observed once, and the top ten hold roughly 2.4%. What was sequenced was PBMCs or T cells enriched from blood (not recorded which). These receptors all stem from a woman aged 40 to 50 with acute COVID-19. The CDR3 runs from the conserved cysteine through the conserved F or W. A D gene is named only where the DNA matches it firmly. Expanded clones get a size class; other rows say once, few or many, or leave the size out.

d_call | clone_size | j_call | v_call | cdr3_nt | cdr3_aa
TRBD1 | . | TRBJ1-2 | TRBV28 | TGTGCCAGCAGTCGGACAGGGAAGGGCTACACCTTC | CASSRTGKGYTF
. | . | TRBJ2-2 | TRBV5-1 | TGCGCCAGCAGCCTTGGAAGGGGTCTGCTTGGCGGGGAGCTGTTTTTT | CASSLGRGLLGGELFF
. | . | TRBJ2-5 | TRBV7-6 | TGTGCCAGCAGCTTAGATTTGGGCAGGGCTGAGACCCAGTACTTC | CASSLDLGRAETQYF
TRBD1 | . | TRBJ1-5 | TRBV6-5 | TGTGCCAGCAGGAGGACAGGGTCCAATCAGCCCCAGCATTTT | CASRRTGSNQPQHF
. | . | TRBJ2-5 | TRBV11-2 | TGTGCCAGCAGCTTAGTTAGGGGACAAGAGACCCAGTACTTC | CASSLVRGQETQYF
TRBD2 | . | TRBJ2-3 | TRBV28 | TGTGCCAGCAGGAGGGGAGGGGCCACAGATACGCAGTATTTT | CASRRGGATDTQYF
. | . | TRBJ2-1 | TRBV7-9 | TGTGCCAGCAGCCCGGCGGACTTCCAAACCTACAATGAGCAGTTCTTC | CASSPADFQTYNEQFF
TRBD1 | many | TRBJ2-7 | TRBV6-1 | TGTGCCAGCAGTGAAGCGCATTGGACAGGGGGCGGCGAGCAGTACTTC | CASSEAHWTGGGEQYF
. | . | TRBJ2-4 | TRBV7-9 | TGTGCCAGCAGCTTATCAGGGGGGTATTTTAACATTCAGTACTTC | CASSLSGGYFNIQYF
. | . | TRBJ2-1 | TRBV6-2/TRBV6-3 | TGTGCCAGCAGTACGCAGAAGAGGGTCGTACCGGAGGGGTTCTTC | CASSTQKRVVPEGFF
TRBD1 | . | TRBJ2-5 | TRBV28 | TGTGCCAGCAGCTTGCAGGGGGCGCAGGAGACCCAGTACTTC | CASSLQGAQETQYF
TRBD2 | . | TRBJ2-3 | TRBV28 | TGTGCCAGCAGTTTCTATGGCGGGGGGACTCGCACAGATACGCAGTATTTT | CASSFYGGGTRTDTQYF
. | once | TRBJ2-1 | TRBV2 | TGTGCCAGCAGCACAGGGCTATATGAGCAGTTCTTC | CASSTGLYEQFF
TRBD2 | . | TRBJ2-5 | TRBV7-7 | TGTGCTAGCAGCTTATCCCGACTAGCGGGAGCGGCTGGGGAGACCCAGTACTTC | CASSLSRLAGAAGETQYF
. | . | TRBJ2-1 | TRBV2 | TGTGCCAGCAGTGTCCGGGGCAATGAGCAGTTCTTC | CASSVRGNEQFF
TRBD2 | . | TRBJ2-1 | TRBV18 | TGTGCCAGCTCACTTCTAGCGGGAAGTTACAATGAGCAGTTCTTC | CASSLLAGSYNEQFF
TRBD1 | . | TRBJ2-7 | TRBV27 | TGTGCCAGCAGTTTCGTGACAGGGAGTGGTTACGAGCAGTACTTC | CASSFVTGSGYEQYF
. | . | TRBJ1-2 | TRBV19 | TGTGCCAGTAGCCCCAGGGGCAGGGGCTATGGCTACACCTTC | CASSPRGRGYGYTF
. | . | TRBJ2-7 | TRBV7-9 | TGTGCCAGCAGCTCCGATTTTGGGGCCGAGCAGTACTTC | CASSSDFGAEQYF
TRBD2 | . | TRBJ2-1 | TRBV7-2 | TGTGCCAGCAGCCTTGATAGCGGGACCTACAATGAGCAGTTCTTC | CASSLDSGTYNEQFF
. | . | TRBJ2-3 | TRBV19 | TGTGCCAGTATCCCCAGGGGGTGGGGGGCTAAATCAGATACGCAGTATTTT | CASIPRGWGAKSDTQYF
. | . | TRBJ1-2 | TRBV7-9 | TGTGCCAGCAGCTTAGAACGAGGGAAAGGCTATGGCTACACCTTC | CASSLERGKGYGYTF
. | . | TRBJ2-2 | TRBV7-9 | TGTGCCAGCAGCCCCGTCTTAGATCGAACCACCGGGGAGCTGTTTTTT | CASSPVLDRTTGELFF
. | . | TRBJ1-1 | TRBV5-1 | TGCGCCAGCAGCTCCTACGGTGGGGCCACTGAAGCTTTCTTT | CASSSYGGATEAFF
TRBD1 | once | TRBJ1-4 | TRBV4-3 | TGCGCCAGCAGCCACGAGACGTACGGACAGGTCCGTGAAAAACTGTTTTTT | CASSHETYGQVREKLFF
TRBD1 | . | TRBJ1-1 | TRBV5-1 | TGCGCCAGCAGCTGGGGAGGGACAGGGAACACTGAAGCTTTCTTT | CASSWGGTGNTEAFF
. | . | TRBJ2-3 | TRBV20-1 | TGCAGTGCTAGAGCGTCCGATACGCAGTATTTT | CSARASDTQYF
. | . | TRBJ1-4 | TRBV4-3 | TGCGCCAGCAGCCAAGACCCACAGGGTAGGGCTGAAAAACTGTTTTTT | CASSQDPQGRAEKLFF
. | . | TRBJ1-2 | TRBV5-5 | TGTGCCAGTACCATGGGGAGGGCCTATGGCTACACCTTC | CASTMGRAYGYTF
TRBD2 | . | TRBJ2-5 | TRBV2 | TGTGCCAGCCTCACTATAACTAGCGGGGGAGAGACCCAGTACTTC | CASLTITSGGETQYF
. | once | TRBJ1-1 | TRBV19 | TGTGCCAGTAGTATGGTGGAGGGGACTGAAGCTTTCTTT | CASSMVEGTEAFF
TRBD1 | . | TRBJ1-3 | TRBV7-9 | TGTGCCAGCAGCTTCGACAGGGATGGAAACACCATATATTTT | CASSFDRDGNTIYF
TRBD1 | . | TRBJ1-5 | TRBV28 | TGTGCCAGCAGTTGGACAGGGCAACAGCCCCAGCATTTT | CASSWTGQQPQHF
TRBD1 | . | TRBJ1-1 | TRBV5-1 | TGCGCCAGCAGCTCGGGGCCACAGGGGACTAGGATCTTT | CASSSGPQGTRIF
TRBD1 | . | TRBJ1-5 | TRBV14 | TGTGCCAGCAGCCCGACCCGACAGGGGAGTAGGCAGCCCCAGCATTTT | CASSPTRQGSRQPQHF
. | once | TRBJ2-5 | TRBV5-4 | TGTGCCAGCGGCGGAGGGGAGCATAAAGAGACCCAGTACTTC | CASGGGEHKETQYF
TRBD2 | . | TRBJ2-5 | TRBV18 | TGTGCCAGCTCACCACGGTCCCTAGCGGGAGGGGCCGAGACCCAGTACTTC | CASSPRSLAGGAETQYF
. | . | TRBJ2-1 | TRBV18 | TGTGCCAGCTCACCACCAGGGGTCGGCTCCTACAATGAGCAGTTCTTC | CASSPPGVGSYNEQFF
. | . | TRBJ1-2 | TRBV12-5 | TGTGCTAGTGGGGTTGGCGGCCTTCTGCATGGCTACACCTTC | CASGVGGLLHGYTF
. | . | TRBJ2-7 | TRBV27 | TGTGCCAGCAGTTTTGGACAGACCTACGAGCAGTACTTC | CASSFGQTYEQYF
. | . | TRBJ1-5 | TRBV7-8 | TGTGCCAGCAGCTTAGTTGCGGGGGCTAGCAATCAGCCCCAGCATTTT | CASSLVAGASNQPQHF
TRBD2 | few | TRBJ2-1 | TRBV18 | TGTGCCAGCTCACCGGCTAGCGGGAGTAATGAGCAGTTCTTC | CASSPASGSNEQFF
TRBD1 | . | TRBJ2-7 | TRBV7-2 | TGTGCCAGCAGCTTGGGACAGGAGTCCTACGAGCAGTACTTC | CASSLGQESYEQYF
. | . | TRBJ2-1 | TRBV2 | TGTGCCAGCAGTGAGAGGGCCGACAATGAGCAGTTCTTC | CASSERADNEQFF
TRBD1 | . | TRBJ2-3 | TRBV9 | TGTGCCAGCAGCGCCCGGACAGGAGAGGCCTATAGCACAGATACGCAGTATTTT | CASSARTGEAYSTDTQYF
TRBD2 | . | TRBJ2-3 | TRBV5-1 | TGCGCCAGCAGCTTTAGCGGGAGGGCCGGGACAGATACGCAGTATTTT | CASSFSGRAGTDTQYF
TRBD2 | . | TRBJ2-1 | TRBV27 | TGTGCCAGCAGCCCAGCGGGGCCTTACAATGAGCAGTTCTTC | CASSPAGPYNEQFF
. | once | TRBJ2-5 | TRBV7-9 | TGTGCCAGCAGCTCCGACGGTTGGGGCGGAGAGACCCAGTACTTC | CASSSDGWGGETQYF
. | . | TRBJ1-1 | TRBV6-7 | TGTGCCAGCAGACCCCAGGGGACCCCGAACACTGAAGCTTTCTTT | CASRPQGTPNTEAFF
. | . | TRBJ2-1 | TRBV18 | TGTGCCAGCTCACCAATGGCAGTTGTGGAAACTAGTACTGAGCAGTTCTTC | CASSPMAVVETSTEQFF
TRBD1 | . | TRBJ1-5 | TRBV12-5 | TGTGCTAGTGGTTTGGAACAGGGGAGACAGCCCCAGCATTTT | CASGLEQGRQPQHF